This T cell receptor beta chain derives from a study of T cell responses to AZD1222 COVID-19 vaccine. A note on this clone: Its antigen remains unidentified.

Some clones are missing from TCRdb's copy, which holds only in-frame ones; the method was immunoSEQ multiplex PCR. The sample holds some 110,000 clones; roughly 88% are singletons and the top ten take around 8.7%. The CDR3 is made up of 14 amino acids. Looked up from germline, CDR1 is MNHEY and CDR2 is SVGAGI. V lost 8 bases and J lost 0, with 13 bases in between. Whole-study results and caveats: It should be noted that donors were predominantly white British and more often female, and clonal diversity was possibly underestimated. Targeting of unmutated variant regions was reportedly seen in nearly half of spike-specific TCRs. CD4 TCRs covered the whole spike, strongest at regions 160-218 and 743-854.

This chain links TRBV6-5 with TRBJ1-1; possible D gene TRBD1, 5 bases. This TCR was recovered from an adult in good health. The input for sequencing was peripheral blood, taken on day 0 of AZD1222 vaccination. In DNA form, the CDR3 reads TGTGCCAGCGGTACGGGGCCCATGAACACTGAAGCTTTCTTT. The encoded protein is CASGTGPMNTEAFF.